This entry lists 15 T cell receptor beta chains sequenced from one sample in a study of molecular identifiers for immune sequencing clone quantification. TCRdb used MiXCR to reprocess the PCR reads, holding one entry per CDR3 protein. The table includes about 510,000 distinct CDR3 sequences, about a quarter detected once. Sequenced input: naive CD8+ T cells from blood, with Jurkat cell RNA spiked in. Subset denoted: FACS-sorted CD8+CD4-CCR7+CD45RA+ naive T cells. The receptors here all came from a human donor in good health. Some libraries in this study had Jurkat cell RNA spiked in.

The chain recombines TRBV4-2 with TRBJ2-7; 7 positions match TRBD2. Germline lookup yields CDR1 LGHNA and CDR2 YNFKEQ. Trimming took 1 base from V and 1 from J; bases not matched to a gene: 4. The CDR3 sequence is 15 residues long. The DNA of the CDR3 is TGTGCCAGCAGCCAAGTCCTAGCGGTATCCTACGAGCAGTACTTC. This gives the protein CASSQVLAVSYEQYF.

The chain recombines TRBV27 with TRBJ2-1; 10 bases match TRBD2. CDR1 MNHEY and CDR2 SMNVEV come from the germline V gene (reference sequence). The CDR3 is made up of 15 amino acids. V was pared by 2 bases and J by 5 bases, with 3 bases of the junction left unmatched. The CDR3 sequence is CASSLALAGDNEQFF. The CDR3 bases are TGTGCCAGCAGTTTAGCCCTAGCGGGGGACAATGAGCAGTTCTTC.

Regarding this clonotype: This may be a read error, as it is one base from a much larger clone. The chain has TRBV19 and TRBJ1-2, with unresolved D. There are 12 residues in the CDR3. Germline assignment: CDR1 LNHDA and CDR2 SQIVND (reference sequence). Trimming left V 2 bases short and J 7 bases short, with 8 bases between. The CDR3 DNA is TGTGCCAGTAGTATAAACGAATTTGGCTACACCTTC. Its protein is CASSINEFGYTF.

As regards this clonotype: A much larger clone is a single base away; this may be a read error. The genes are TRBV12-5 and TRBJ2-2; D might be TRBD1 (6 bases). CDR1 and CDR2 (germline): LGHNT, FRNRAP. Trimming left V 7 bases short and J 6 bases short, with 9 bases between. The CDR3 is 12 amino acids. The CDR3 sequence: CASAKGAGELFF. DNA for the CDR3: TGTGCTAGTGCCAAGGGGGCCGGGGAGCTGTTTTTT.

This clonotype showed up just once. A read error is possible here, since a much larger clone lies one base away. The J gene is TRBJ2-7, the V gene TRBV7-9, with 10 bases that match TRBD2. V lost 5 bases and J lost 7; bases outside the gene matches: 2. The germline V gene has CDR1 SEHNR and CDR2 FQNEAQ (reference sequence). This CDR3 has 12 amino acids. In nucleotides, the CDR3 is TGTGCCAGCAGCGCAGCGGGGGGGGAGCAGTACTTC. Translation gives CASSAAGGEQYF.

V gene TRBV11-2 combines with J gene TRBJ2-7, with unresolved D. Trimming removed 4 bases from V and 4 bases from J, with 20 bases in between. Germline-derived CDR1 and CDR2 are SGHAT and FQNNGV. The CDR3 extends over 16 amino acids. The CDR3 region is CASSYLGRRLGYEQYF. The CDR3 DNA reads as TGTGCCAGCAGCTATTTAGGGCGCCGCTTGGGGTACGAGCAGTACTTC.

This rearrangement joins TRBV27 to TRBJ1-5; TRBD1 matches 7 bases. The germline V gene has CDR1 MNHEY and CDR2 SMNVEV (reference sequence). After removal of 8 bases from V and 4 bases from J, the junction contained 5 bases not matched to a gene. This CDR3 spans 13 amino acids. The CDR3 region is CASWGQRNQPQHF. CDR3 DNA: TGTGCCAGCTGGGGACAGAGAAATCAGCCCCAGCATTTT.

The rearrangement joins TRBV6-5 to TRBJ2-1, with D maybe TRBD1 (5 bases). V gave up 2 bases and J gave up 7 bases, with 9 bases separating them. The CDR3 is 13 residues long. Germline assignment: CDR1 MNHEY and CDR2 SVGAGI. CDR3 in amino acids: CASSYGAENEQFF. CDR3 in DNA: TGTGCCAGCAGTTACGGGGCGGAGAATGAGCAGTTCTTC.

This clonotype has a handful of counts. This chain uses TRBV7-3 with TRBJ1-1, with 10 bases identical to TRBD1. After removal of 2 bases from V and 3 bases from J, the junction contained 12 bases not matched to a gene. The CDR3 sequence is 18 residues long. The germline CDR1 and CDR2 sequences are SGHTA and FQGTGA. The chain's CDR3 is CASSLWGQGMGFYTEAFF. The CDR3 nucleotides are TGTGCCAGCAGCTTATGGGGACAGGGGATGGGGTTTTACACTGAAGCTTTCTTT.

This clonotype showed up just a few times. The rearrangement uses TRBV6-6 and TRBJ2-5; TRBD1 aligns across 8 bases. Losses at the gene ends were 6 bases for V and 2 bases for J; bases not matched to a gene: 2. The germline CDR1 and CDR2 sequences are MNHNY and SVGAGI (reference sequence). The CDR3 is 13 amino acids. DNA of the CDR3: TGTGCCAGCAGCCGGGACAGGCAAGAGACCCAGTACTTC. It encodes CASSRDRQETQYF.

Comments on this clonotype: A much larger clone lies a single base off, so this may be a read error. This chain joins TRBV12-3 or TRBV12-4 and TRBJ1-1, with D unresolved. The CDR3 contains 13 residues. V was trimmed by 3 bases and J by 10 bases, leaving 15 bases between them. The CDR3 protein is CASSFTTFPVAFF. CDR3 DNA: TGTGCCAGCAGTTTCACCACCTTCCCCGTAGCTTTCTTT.

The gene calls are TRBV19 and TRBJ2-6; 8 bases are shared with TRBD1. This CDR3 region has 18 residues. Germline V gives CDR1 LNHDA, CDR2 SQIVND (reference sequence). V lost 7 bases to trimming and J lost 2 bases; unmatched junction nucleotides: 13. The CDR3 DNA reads TGTGCCAGTATTCTCCCGGGACAGGAGGTCGCTGGGGCCAACGTCCTGACTTTC. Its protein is CASILPGQEVAGANVLTF.

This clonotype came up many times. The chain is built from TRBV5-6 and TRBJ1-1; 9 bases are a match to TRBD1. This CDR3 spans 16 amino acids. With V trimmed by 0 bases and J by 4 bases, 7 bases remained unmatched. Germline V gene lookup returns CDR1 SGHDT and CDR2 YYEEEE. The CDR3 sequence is CASSLATGTGRTEAFF. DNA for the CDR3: TGTGCCAGCAGCTTGGCCACCGGGACAGGGCGCACTGAAGCTTTCTTT.

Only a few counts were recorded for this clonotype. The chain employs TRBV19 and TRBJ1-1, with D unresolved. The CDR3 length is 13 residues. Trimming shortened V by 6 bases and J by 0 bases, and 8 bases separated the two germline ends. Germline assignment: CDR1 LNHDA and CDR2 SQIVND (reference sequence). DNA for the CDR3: TGTGCCAGTAGCATAAACATGAACACTGAAGCTTTCTTT. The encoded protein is CASSINMNTEAFF.

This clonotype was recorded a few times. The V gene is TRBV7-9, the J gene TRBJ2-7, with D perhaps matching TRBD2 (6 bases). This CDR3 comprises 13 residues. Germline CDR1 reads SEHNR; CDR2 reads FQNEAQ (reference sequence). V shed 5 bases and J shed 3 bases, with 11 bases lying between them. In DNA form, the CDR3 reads TGTGCCAGCAGCCCTCAGACTAGCTACGAGCAGTACTTC. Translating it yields CASSPQTSYEQYF. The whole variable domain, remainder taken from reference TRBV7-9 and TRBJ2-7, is DTGVSQNPRHKITKRGQNVTFRCDPISEHNRLYWYRQTLGQGPEFLTYFQNEAQLEKSRLLSDRFSAERPKGSFSTLEIQRTEQGDSAMYLCASSPQTSYEQYFGPGTRLTVT.